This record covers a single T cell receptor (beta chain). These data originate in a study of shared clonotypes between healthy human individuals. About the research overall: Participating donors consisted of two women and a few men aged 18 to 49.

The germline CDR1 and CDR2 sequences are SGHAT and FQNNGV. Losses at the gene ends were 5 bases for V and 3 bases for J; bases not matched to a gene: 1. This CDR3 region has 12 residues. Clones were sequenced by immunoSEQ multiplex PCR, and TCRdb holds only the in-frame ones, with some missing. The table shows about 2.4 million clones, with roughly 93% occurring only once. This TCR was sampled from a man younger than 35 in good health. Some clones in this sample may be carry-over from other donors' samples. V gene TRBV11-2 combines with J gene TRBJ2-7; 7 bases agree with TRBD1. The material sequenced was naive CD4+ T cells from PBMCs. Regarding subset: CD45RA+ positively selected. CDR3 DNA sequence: TGTGCCAGCAGCCGGGACAGCTACGAGCAGTACTTC. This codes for CASSRDSYEQYF.